One TCR beta chain is described in this entry. It has no known antigen specificity. One base away there is no much larger clone; base qualities are not given. Focal radiation therapy combined with CTLA-4 blockade (ipilimumab) was tested in patients with chemo-refractory metastatic non-small-cell lung cancer. Libraries were built with the immunoSEQ multiplex PCR assay. Entries here come from immuneACCESS through TCRdb and include only in-frame sequences with V and J called. Some clones fail to appear in such tables; in the studies checked, an unresolved V gene covers under half of the shortfall, and the cause of the remainder is unknown. The sample has roughly 90,000 clones on record, about 86% of them singletons. The ten top clones hold 4.5% to 6% of the sample. The data were obtained in a study of radiotherapy plus CTLA-4 blockade in lung cancer (dated by TCRdb to the late 2010s). With regard to the full study: Among the enrolled patients, about 19% had an objective response, and less than 40% reached disease control. Paper-wide results and their limitations: TCR clones derived from tumors expanded in peripheral blood after treatment with radiotherapy and ipilimumab. Early dynamic changes in blood T cell clones, together with increased serum interferon-beta after radiation, were reported as the strongest predictors of response.

V ends up 11 bases short and J 5 bases short, with an unmatched junction base count of 11. The CDR3 covers 14 residues, taking in both the cysteine and the phenylalanine. Solely the CDR3 DNA is kept, with 42 bases framed from the first base. Per the germline V gene (reference sequence), LNHDA is the CDR1 and SQIVND is the CDR2. Source: peripheral blood, taken from a patient treated with radiotherapy plus ipilimumab. The sequence joins TRBV19 to TRBJ1-4, and 7 bases in between align with TRBD1. This receptor was taken from a human donor with non-small cell lung cancer that progressed on radiotherapy plus ipilimumab. In nucleotide form, the sequence is TGTGCCTCAGCGGGTAGGGGGCGAAATGAAAAACTGTTTTTT. This encodes CASAGRGRNEKLFF.